One sample yielded the 17 T cell receptor beta chains listed below, sequenced in a study of T cells in Graves' hyperthyroidism and ophthalmopathy. Researchers took RNA transcripts and amplified the TCR beta CDR3 regions from them. When the TCR CDR3 underwent first-round RT-PCR, the HTBI primer set was used. TCRdb analysed the multiplex PCR reads with MiXCR anew, one entry per CDR3 protein. The table has about 290,000 distinct CDR3 sequences, approximately 13% seen once; the top ten hold roughly 7.9%. Material: blood. The receptors come from a middle-aged woman with Graves' hyperthyroidism.

This clonotype was seen a few times. The rearrangement links TRBV24-1 to TRBJ1-2; D is ambiguous. V gave up 1 base and J gave up 1 base, with 9 bases separating them. The CDR3 runs 15 residues. Germline V CDR1 and CDR2: KGHDR, SFDVKD. The CDR3 loop is CATSDLDDINYGYTF. The CDR3 DNA reads TGTGCCACCAGTGATTTAGATGATATTAACTATGGCTACACCTTC.

This clonotype was seen more than once but under ten times. V is TRBV4-1 and J is TRBJ2-5, with 7 positions matching TRBD1. From germline, CDR1 is MGHRA and CDR2 YSYEKL. Germline trimming cut 3 bases from V and 4 bases from J; bases unmatched to any gene: 8. This CDR3 has 15 residues. The chain's CDR3 is CASSQETTGLETQYF. The CDR3 DNA reads TGCGCCAGCAGCCAGGAGACGACAGGGCTAGAGACCCAGTACTTC.

This clonotype has more than one count but fewer than ten. The rearrangement links TRBV4-1 to TRBJ1-1; 8 nucleotides align to TRBD1. J was trimmed by 3 bases and V by 0 bases; bases with no gene match: 12. Germline CDR1 MGHRA, CDR2 YSYEKL. This CDR3 is 18 amino acids long. This CDR3 reads CASSQDPSLTGEDTEAFF. CDR3 bases: TGCGCCAGCAGCCAAGATCCGTCTTTGACAGGGGAGGACACTGAAGCTTTCTTT.

This clonotype has at least ten counts. The chain joins TRBV11-3 to TRBJ2-7; possibly TRBD1 or TRBD2 for D (6 bases each). V was shortened by 3 bases and J by 3 bases, with 18 bases between the two germline ends. This CDR3 region has 16 residues. The germline V gene encodes CDR1 SGHNT and CDR2 YENEEA. The chain's CDR3 is CASSLGGRGGGYEQYF. Written as DNA, the CDR3 is TGTGCCAGCAGCTTGGGGGGTCGCGGAGGGGGCTACGAGCAGTACTTC.

This clonotype occurred many times. V is TRBV12-3 or TRBV12-4 and J is TRBJ2-5; 9 bases map to TRBD1. After removal of 1 base from V and 3 bases from J, the junction contained 3 bases not matched to a gene. This CDR3 contains 15 residues. The CDR3: CASSLGDRDEETQYF. The CDR3 coding sequence is TGTGCCAGCAGTTTAGGGGACAGGGACGAAGAGACCCAGTACTTC.

In this sample, this clonotype turned up a few times. The chain is built from TRBV2 and TRBJ2-5; D gene ambiguous. The V end lost 8 bases, the J end lost 5 bases, and 9 bases lay between the germline ends. There are 11 residues in the CDR3. CDR1 is SNHLY, CDR2 FYNNEI, per germline. The CDR3 protein is CASGPRETQYF. The CDR3 nucleotides read TGTGCCAGCGGACCCAGGGAGACCCAGTACTTC.

In the case of this clonotype: This CDR3 is missing its conserved last phenylalanine or tryptophan, likely due to a read error. The limits of the CDR3 on the DNA are not certain, so only TCRdb's listed CDR3 is given. CDR3 protein: CASNKAGTGNRNYGDTL. The V and J genes are TRBV7-9 and TRBJ1-2; the DNA was not compared with TRBD1, the D call given in the table. Ends included, the CDR3 has 17 residues. In germline, CDR1 is SEHNR, CDR2 FQNEAQ (reference sequence).

This clonotype was seen many times. The chain couples TRBV7-6 to TRBJ2-7; 8 bases are shared with TRBD2. J was trimmed by 7 bases and V by 5 bases; bases with no gene match: 13. CDR1 SGHVS and CDR2 FNYEAQ come from the germline V gene. The CDR3 is made up of 15 amino acids. The chain's CDR3 is CASSTTGTRRGEQYF. CDR3 coding DNA: TGTGCCAGCAGCACTACCGGGACTAGGCGGGGTGAGCAGTACTTC.

This sequence joins TRBV3-1 and TRBJ2-2; D unclear. From germline, CDR1 is LGHDT and CDR2 YNNKEL (reference sequence). Trimming stripped 4 bases from V and 7 bases from J, with 13 bases between. The CDR3 is 14 residues long. The CDR3 DNA reads as TGTGCCAGCAGCCTGCCCCTAGGGAACGGGGAGCTGTTTTTT. Amino acids: CASSLPLGNGELFF.

This clonotype occurred many times. The DNA of the CDR3 is TGTGCCAGCAGTGAAGACCCGGGGAGCTCCTACGAGCAGTACTTC. Translated: CASSEDPGSSYEQYF. The rearrangement joins TRBV6-1 to TRBJ2-7, with D tentatively TRBD2 (5 bases). CDR3 length equals 15 residues. Trimming removed 1 base from V and 0 bases from J, with 10 bases in between. Germline CDR1 is MNHNS and CDR2 is SASEGT.

The sample holds many counts of this clonotype. The rearrangement uses TRBV27 and TRBJ2-4; the match to TRBD1 covers 8 bases. Trimming at V came to 6 bases and at J to 6 bases, leaving 7 bases not matched to a gene. CDR1 and CDR2 (germline): MNHEY, SMNVEV (reference sequence). This CDR3 has 14 residues. CDR3 sequence: CASRTIGQGNIQYF. CDR3 in DNA: TGTGCCAGCAGGACTATCGGACAGGGAAACATTCAGTACTTC.

This clonotype was seen ten or more times. The chain has TRBV12-3 or TRBV12-4 and TRBJ1-4, with 12 bases lining up with TRBD1. Unmatched junction bases numbered 15, after V lost 6 bases and J lost 10 bases. The CDR3 length is 17 residues. The CDR3 reads CASSSGTGGPIRRKLFF. The DNA of the CDR3 is TGTGCCAGCAGCTCCGGGACAGGGGGCCCTATAAGGAGAAAACTGTTTTTT.

Many counts were recorded for this clonotype. The rearrangement uses TRBV28 and TRBJ1-1; D is undetermined. V lost 7 bases to trimming and J lost 7 bases, with 13 bases between them. CDR3 length: 12 residues. CDR1 is MDHEN and CDR2 is SYDVKM in the germline V gene. CDR3 residues: CASNLVDGEAFF. In DNA, the CDR3 is TGTGCCAGCAATCTCGTCGACGGTGAAGCTTTCTTT. Variable domain in full (rest from reference TRBV28 and TRBJ1-1): DVKVTQSSRYLVKRTGEKVFLECVQDMDHENMFWYRQDPGLGLRLIYFSYDVKMKEKGDIPEGYSVSREKKERFSLILESASTNQTSMYLCASNLVDGEAFFGQGTRLTVV.

This clonotype was counted at least ten times. The J gene is TRBJ2-3, the V gene TRBV20-1; 7 nucleotides line up with TRBD1. The V segment lost 5 bases and the J segment 2 bases; nucleotides outside the gene matches: 10. Germline V gene data show CDR1 as DFQATT and CDR2 as SNEGSKA (reference sequence). The CDR3 consists of 15 residues. Written as DNA, the CDR3 is TGCAGTGCTCTTGATGGGACAGCTATCACAGATACGCAGTATTTT. This sequence encodes CSALDGTAITDTQYF.

The rearrangement links TRBV20-1 to TRBJ1-1, with D maybe TRBD1 (6 bases). The CDR3 runs 15 residues. Trimming took 2 bases from V and 1 from J, leaving 14 bases between them. Germline CDR1 DFQATT, CDR2 SNEGSKA (reference sequence). CDR3 nucleotide sequence: TGCAGTGCTAGATCACCATCGACAGGGAACACTGAAGCTTTCTTT. This gives the protein CSARSPSTGNTEAFF.

Ten or more counts support this clonotype. V and J are TRBV5-1 and TRBJ2-3; 9 bases match TRBD2. The CDR3 runs 16 residues. Losses at the gene ends were 4 bases for V and 5 bases for J; bases not matched to a gene: 11. Germline V gene lookup returns CDR1 SGHRS and CDR2 YFSETQ. The CDR3 DNA sequence: TGCGCCAGCAGCCCAACCCCAGGAGCGGGGGGAGATACGCAGTATTTT. It translates to CASSPTPGAGGDTQYF.

The CDR3 DNA reads TGTGCCAGCAGTCAAGGGACAGGGGGCTTAAATGAAAAACTGTTTTTT. Translating gives CASSQGTGGLNEKLFF. The gene calls are TRBV27 and TRBJ1-4, with 12 bases identical to TRBD1. This CDR3 comprises 16 residues. Germline CDR1 and CDR2: MNHEY and SMNVEV (reference sequence). The V and J ends lost 5 bases and 5 bases, in that order; junction bases with no gene match: 6. The full variable domain, in which reference TRBV27 and TRBJ1-4 provide the parts outside the CDR3, is EAQVTQNPRYLITVTGKKLTVTCSQNMNHEYMSWYRQDPGLGLRQIYYSMNVEVTDKGDVPEGYKVSRKEKRNFPLILESPSPNQTSLYFCASSQGTGGLNEKLFFGSGTQLSVL.